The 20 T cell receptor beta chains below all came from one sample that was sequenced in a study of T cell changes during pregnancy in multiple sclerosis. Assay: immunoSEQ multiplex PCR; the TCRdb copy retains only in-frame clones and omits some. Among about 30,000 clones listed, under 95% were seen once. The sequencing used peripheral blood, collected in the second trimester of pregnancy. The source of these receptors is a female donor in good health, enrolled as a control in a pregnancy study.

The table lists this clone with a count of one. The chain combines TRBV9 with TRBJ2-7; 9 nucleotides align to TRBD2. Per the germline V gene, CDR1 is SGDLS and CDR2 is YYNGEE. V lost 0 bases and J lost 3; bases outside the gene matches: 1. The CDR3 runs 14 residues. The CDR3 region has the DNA TGTGCCAGCAGCGTAGCAGCGGGGGGCTACGAGCAGTACTTC. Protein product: CASSVAAGGYEQYF.

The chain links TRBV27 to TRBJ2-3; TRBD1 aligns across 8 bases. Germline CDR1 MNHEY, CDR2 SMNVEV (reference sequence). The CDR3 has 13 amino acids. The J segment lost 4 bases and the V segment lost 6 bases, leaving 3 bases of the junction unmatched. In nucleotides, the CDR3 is TGTGCCAGCAGACGACAGGGGCCAGATACGCAGTATTTT. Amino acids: CASRRQGPDTQYF.

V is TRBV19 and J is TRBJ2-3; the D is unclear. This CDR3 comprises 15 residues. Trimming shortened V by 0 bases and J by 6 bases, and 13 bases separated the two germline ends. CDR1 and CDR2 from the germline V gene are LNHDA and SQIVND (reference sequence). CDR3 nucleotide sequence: TGTGCCAGTAGTATAGATCAGGCTATCGCGGATACGCAGTATTTT. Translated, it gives CASSIDQAIADTQYF.

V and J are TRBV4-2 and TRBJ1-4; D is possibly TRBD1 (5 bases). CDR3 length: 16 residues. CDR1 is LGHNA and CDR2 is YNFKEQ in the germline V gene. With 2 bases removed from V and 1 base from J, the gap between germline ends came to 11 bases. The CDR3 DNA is TGTGCCAGCAGCCAACCAGGTGACAGAACTAATGAAAAACTGTTTTTT. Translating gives CASSQPGDRTNEKLFF.

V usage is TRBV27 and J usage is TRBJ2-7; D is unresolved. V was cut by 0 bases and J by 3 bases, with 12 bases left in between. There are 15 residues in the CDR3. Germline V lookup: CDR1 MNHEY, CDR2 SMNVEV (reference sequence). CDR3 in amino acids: CASSLSGLGGYEQYF. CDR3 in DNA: TGTGCCAGCAGTTTATCGGGTCTAGGCGGCTACGAGCAGTACTTC.

As DNA, the CDR3 is TGTGCTAGTGGTTTGTCCTACGGGGGGGAAAAACTGTTTTTT. Amino acids: CASGLSYGGEKLFF. The chain employs TRBV12-5 and TRBJ1-4; a weak D match, TRBD1 (5 bases). CDR1 LGHNT and CDR2 FRNRAP come from the germline V gene. This CDR3 has 14 amino acids. V gave up 2 bases and J gave up 8 bases, with 12 bases separating them.

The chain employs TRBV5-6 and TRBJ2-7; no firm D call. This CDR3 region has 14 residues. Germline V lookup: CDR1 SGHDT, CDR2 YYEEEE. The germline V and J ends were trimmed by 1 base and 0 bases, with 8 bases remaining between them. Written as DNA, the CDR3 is TGTGCCAGCAGCTTGTTAGTATACTCCTACGAGCAGTACTTC. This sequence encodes CASSLLVYSYEQYF.

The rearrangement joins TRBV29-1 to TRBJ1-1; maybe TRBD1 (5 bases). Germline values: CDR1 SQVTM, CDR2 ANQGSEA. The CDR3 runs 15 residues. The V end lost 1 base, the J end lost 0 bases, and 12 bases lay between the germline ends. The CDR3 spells CSVEGSGRVNTEAFF. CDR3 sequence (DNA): TGCAGCGTTGAAGGTTCAGGGCGCGTGAACACTGAAGCTTTCTTT.

CDR3 amino acids: CASSPRLAGEVGELFF. Here the CDR3 DNA reads TGTGCCAGCAGCCCGCGCCTAGCGGGAGAAGTCGGGGAGCTGTTTTTT. The chain carries TRBV11-3 and TRBJ2-2, with 10 bases lining up with TRBD2. Per germline, CDR1 SGHNT and CDR2 YENEEA. V lost 5 bases and J lost 7; bases outside the gene matches: 10. The CDR3 runs to 16 residues.

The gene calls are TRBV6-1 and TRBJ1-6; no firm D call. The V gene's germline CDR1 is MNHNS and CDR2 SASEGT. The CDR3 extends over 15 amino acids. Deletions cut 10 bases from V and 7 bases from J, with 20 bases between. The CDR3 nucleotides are TGTGCCATCCGGAGGGCAACAGAGAACAATTCACCCCTCCACTTT. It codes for CAIRRATENNSPLHF.

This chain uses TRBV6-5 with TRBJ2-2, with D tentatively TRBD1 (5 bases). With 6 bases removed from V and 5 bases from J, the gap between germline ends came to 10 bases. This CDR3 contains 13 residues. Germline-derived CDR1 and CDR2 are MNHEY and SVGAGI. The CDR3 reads CASSREVTGELFF. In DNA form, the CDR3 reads TGTGCCAGCAGCAGGGAAGTAACCGGGGAGCTGTTTTTT.

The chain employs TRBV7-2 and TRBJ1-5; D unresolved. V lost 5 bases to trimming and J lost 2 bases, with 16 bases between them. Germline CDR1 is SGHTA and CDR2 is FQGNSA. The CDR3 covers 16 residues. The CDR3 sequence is CASSRRVGKGNQPQHF. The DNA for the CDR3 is TGTGCCAGCAGCCGCCGGGTGGGTAAGGGCAATCAGCCCCAGCATTTT.

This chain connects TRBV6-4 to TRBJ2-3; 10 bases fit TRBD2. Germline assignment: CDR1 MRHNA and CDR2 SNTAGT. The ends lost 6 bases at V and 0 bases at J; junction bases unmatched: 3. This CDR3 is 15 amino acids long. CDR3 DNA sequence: TGTGCCAGCAGCTTACTAGCGGGAAGCACAGATACGCAGTATTTT. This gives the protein CASSLLAGSTDTQYF.

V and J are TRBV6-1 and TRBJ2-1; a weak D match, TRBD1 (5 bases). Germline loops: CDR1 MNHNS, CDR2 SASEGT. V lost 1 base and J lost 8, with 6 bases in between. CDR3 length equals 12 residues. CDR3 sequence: CASSEVRDEQFF. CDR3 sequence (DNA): TGTGCCAGCAGTGAAGTCAGGGATGAGCAGTTCTTC.

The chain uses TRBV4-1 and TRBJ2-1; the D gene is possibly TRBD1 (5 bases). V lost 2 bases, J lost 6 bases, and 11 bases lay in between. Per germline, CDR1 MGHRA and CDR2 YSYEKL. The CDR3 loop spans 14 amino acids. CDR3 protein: CASSQISTGNEQFF. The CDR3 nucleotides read TGCGCCAGCAGCCAAATCAGCACAGGCAATGAGCAGTTCTTC.

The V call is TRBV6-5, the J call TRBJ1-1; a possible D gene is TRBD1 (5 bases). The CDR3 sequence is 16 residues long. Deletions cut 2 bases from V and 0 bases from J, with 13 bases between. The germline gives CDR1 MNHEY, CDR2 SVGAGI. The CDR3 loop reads CASSYNGGGVNTEAFF. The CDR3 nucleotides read TGTGCCAGCAGTTACAACGGGGGGGGAGTGAACACTGAAGCTTTCTTT.

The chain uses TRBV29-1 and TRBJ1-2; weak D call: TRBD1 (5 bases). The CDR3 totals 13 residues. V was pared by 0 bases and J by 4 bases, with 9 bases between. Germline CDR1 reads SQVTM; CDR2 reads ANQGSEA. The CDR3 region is CSVEEGRGYGYTF. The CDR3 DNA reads TGCAGCGTTGAAGAAGGTAGGGGCTATGGCTACACCTTC. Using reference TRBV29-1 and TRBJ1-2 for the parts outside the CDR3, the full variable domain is SAVISQKPSRDICQRGTSLTIQCQVDSQVTMMFWYRQQPGQSLTLIATANQGSEATYESGFVIDKFPISRPNLTFSTLTVSNMSPEDSSIYLCSVEEGRGYGYTFGSGTRLTVV.

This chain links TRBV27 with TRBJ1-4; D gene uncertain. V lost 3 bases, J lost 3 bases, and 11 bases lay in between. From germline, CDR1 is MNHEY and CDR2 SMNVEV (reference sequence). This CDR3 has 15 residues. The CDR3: CASSLSAAANEKLFF. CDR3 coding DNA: TGTGCCAGCAGTTTGTCAGCGGCAGCTAATGAAAAACTGTTTTTT.

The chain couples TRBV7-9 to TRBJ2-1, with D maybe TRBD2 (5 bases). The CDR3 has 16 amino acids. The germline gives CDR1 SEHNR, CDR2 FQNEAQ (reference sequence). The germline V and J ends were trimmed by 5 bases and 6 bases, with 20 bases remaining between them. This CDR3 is CASSPRGQKLFNEQFF. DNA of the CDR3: TGTGCCAGCAGCCCTCGCGGGCAGAAGTTATTCAATGAGCAGTTCTTC.

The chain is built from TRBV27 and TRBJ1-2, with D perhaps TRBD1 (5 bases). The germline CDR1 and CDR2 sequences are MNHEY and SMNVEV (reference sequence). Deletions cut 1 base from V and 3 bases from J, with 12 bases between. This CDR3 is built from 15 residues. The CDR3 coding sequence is TGTGCCAGCAGTTTATTTGGGGGGAAGGACTATGGCTACACCTTC. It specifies CASSLFGGKDYGYTF.